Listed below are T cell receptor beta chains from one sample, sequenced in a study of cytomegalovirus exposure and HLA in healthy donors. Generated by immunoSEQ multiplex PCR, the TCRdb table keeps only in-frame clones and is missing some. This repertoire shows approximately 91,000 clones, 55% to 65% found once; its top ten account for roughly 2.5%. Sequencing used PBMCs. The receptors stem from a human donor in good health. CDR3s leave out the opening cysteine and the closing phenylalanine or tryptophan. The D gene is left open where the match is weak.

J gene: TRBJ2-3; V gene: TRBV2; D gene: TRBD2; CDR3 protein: ASRGLAGGTSTDTQY
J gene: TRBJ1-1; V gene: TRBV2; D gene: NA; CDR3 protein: ASSRTNTEAF
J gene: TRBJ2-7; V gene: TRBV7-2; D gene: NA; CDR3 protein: ASSLRGTTYEQY
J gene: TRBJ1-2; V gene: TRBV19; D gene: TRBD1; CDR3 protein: ASSIGSDRAVGYT
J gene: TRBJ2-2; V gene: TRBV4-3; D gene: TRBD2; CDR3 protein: ASSRRTSGGRTNTGELF
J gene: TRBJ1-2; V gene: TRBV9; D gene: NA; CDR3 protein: ASSPLGPSKRGYT
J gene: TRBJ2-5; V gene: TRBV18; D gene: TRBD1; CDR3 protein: ASSPRTGQETQY
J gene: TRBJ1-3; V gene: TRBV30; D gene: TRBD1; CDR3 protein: AWEWSGTGFGNAIY
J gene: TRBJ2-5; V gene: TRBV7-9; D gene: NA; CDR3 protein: ASSLRQGKIFQETQY
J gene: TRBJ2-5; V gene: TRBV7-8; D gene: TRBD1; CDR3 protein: ASSSMDREAQY
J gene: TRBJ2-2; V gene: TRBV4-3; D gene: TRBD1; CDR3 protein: ASSHLTGGQNTGELF
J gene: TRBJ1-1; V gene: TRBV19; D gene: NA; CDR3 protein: ASSISRAGGPEAF
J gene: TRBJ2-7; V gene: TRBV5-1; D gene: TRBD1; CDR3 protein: ASSLTDRAYEQY
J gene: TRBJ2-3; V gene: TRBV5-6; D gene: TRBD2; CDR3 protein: ASSTPGTSVDTQY
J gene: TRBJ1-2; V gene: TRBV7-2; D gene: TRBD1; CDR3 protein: ASSSTGGASYT
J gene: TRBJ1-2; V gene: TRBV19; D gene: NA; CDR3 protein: ASSQTRYYLNYGYT
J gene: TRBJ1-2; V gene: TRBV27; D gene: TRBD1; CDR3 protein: ASSFRQGRYGYT
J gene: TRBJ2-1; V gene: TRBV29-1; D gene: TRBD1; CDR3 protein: SVQATTGVVAEQF
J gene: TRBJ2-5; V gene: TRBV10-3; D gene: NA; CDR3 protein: ATKDIFSGIGTQY
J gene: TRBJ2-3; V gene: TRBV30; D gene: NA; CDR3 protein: AWSVRLADTQY
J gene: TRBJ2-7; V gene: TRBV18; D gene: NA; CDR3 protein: ASSPTGWAGEQY
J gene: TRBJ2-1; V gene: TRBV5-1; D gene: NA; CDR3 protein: ASSLEGGALYNEQF
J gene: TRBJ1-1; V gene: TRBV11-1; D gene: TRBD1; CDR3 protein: ASSSGTGGTEAF
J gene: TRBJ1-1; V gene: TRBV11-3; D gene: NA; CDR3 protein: ASSFSGINTEAF
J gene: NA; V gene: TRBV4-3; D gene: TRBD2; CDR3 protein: ASSQGSQGGYEQY
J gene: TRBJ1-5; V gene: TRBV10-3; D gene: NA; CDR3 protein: AISQGGHQPQH
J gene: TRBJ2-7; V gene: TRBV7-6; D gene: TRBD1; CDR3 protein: ASSLVDRARSYEQY
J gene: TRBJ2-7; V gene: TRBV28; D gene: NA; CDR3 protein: ASSLQFYEQY
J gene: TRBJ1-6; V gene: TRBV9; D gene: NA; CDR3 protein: ASSVVPVNSPLH
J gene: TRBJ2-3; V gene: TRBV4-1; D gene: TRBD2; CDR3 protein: ASSQDGGAFNTDTQY
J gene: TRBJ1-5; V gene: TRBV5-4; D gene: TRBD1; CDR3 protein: ASSQDRSQPQH
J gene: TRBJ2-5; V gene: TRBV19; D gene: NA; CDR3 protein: ASSNTLQETQY
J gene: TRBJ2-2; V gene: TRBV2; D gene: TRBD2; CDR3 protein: ASSVRRGTYGGELF
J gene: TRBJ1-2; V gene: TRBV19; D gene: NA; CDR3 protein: ASSPPGRVSNGYT
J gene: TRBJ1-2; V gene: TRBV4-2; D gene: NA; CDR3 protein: ASSLSLSDPNYGYT
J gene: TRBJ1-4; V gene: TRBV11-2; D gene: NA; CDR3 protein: ASSVTVGEKLF
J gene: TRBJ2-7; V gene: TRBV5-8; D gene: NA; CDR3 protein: ASSLLRVSSDEQY
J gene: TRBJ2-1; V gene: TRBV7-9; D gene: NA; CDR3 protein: ASSFPLVEHNEQF
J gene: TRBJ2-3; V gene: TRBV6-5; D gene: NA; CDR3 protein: ASSLSWGGAIDTQY
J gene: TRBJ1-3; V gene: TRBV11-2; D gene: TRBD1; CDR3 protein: ASSRDRETNTIY
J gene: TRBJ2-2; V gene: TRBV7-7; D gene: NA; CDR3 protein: ASSLATRGTGELF
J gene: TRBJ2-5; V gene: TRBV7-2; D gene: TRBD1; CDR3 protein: ASSLGTGVTEETQY
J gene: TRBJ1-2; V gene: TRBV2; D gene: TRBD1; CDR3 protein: ASGQGNSPNYGYT
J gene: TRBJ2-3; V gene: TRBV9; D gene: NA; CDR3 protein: ASSVDLPGEDTQY
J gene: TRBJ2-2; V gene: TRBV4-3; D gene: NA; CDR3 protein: ASSQEAYRLNTGELF
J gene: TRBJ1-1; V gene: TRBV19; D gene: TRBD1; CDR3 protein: ASTQDRWNTEAF
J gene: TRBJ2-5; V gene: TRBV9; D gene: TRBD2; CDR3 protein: ASSLGVSGGFVETQY
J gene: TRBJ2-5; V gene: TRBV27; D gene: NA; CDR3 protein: ASSLRLGETQY
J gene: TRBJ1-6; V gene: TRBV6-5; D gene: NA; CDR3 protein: ASRGPGRFHSPLH
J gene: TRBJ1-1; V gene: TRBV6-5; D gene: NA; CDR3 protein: ASSQRDTEAF
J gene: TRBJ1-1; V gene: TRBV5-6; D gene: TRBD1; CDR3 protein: ASSWGDSSNTEAF
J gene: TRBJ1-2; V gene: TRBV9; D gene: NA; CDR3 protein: ASSAWQGGGYT
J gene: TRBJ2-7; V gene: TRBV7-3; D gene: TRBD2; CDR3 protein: ASSPRGGYEQY
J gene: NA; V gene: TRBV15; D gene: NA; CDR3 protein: ATSIEGDPRYEQY
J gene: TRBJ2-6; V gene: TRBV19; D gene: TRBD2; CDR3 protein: ASSPGGAAGANVLT
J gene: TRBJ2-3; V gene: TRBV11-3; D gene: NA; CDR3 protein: ASSLSGPSTDTQY
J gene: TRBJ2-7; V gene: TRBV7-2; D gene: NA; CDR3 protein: ASSLARDYQGEQY
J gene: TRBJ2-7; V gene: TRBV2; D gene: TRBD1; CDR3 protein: ASREDRGRWAYEQY
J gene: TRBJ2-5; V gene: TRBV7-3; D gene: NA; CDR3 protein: ASSPSGRGGETQY